This T cell receptor (beta chain) emerged from a study of shared clonotypes between healthy human individuals. About the study: Three plates were used per donor for CD4 naive, three for CD4 memory, two for CD8 naive and one for CD8 memory.

Comment on this clone: Its antigen is currently unknown.

Trimming removed 3 bases from V and 7 bases from J, with 7 bases in between. The CDR3 has 11 residues. Per germline, CDR1 SGHRS and CDR2 YFSETQ. The repertoire was sequenced with immunoSEQ multiplex PCR; TCRdb's copy has only in-frame clones and lacks some. The sample records around 690,000 clones, around 90% being singletons. Study results and caveats: Inspection by rarefaction showed sorted-subset sequencing to be incomplete despite large depth. Estimated richness was generally greater in naive than memory subsets.

This rearrangement joins TRBV5-1 to TRBJ1-1; tentative D call: TRBD1 (5 bases). The TCR originated in a man aged 18 to 29 in good health. Some clones in this sample may be carry-over from other donors' samples. Sequencing was performed on memory CD8+ T cells from PBMCs. Subset described: CD45RO+ cells pooled with CCR7-negative TemRA cells. The CDR3 region is CASSWGGEAFF. The CDR3 DNA is TGCGCCAGCAGCTGGGGGGGTGAAGCTTTCTTT.